This T cell receptor (beta chain) emerged from a study of blood T cell repertoires in COVID-19. About the research overall: Both acute and convalescent COVID-19 samples were obtained from the United States, Italy and Spain. T cells, B-cell-depleted T cells, or PBMCs supplied cDNA or gDNA.

Original analysis: It was from reference gene primer amplification that nucleated cell counts were estimated. Measured with immunoSEQ multiplex PCR; TCRdb has only the in-frame clones, and not every one. D and trimming were read from the DNA, whereas the V and J calls and clone size are those reported in that table. This table has 150,000 to 200,000 clones, roughly 90% appearing once. The germline V and J ends were trimmed by 3 bases and 0 bases, with 9 bases remaining between them. The CDR3 runs to 14 residues. The germline CDR1 and CDR2 sequences are LGHDT and YNNKEL (reference sequence). The sequenced sample consisted of peripheral blood. V and J are TRBV3-1 (or the pseudogene TRBV3-2) and TRBJ2-7; possibly TRBD1 for D (6 bases). This sequence was found in a man aged 55 to 69 with acute or convalescent COVID-19. The CDR3 region is CASSQGRGSYEQYF. CDR3 sequence (DNA): TGTGCCAGCAGCCAGGGCAGGGGCTCCTACGAGCAGTACTTC.